This entry describes one TCR beta chain. Its antigen is still unknown. One base away there is no much larger clone; base qualities are not given. This specimen comes from a study of technical replicates of blood from four donors listed by TCRdb under 2017. The method behind the library was the immunoSEQ multiplex PCR assay. The source is immuneACCESS, and TCRdb retained only in-frame sequences with V and J called. Part of the clones is not carried over; for the studies checked, unresolved V genes explain less than half of this, and the remainder is unexplained. The sample has about 97,000 clones on record, about 95% of them singletons. The ten largest clones add up to 0.25% to 0.35% of the sample. From its cysteine to its phenylalanine, the CDR3 spans 17 amino acids. Only the CDR3 DNA is retained, 51 bases long and in frame from the first base. V loses 2 bases of germline sequence and J loses 0 bases, and the interval between the two ends is 14 bases. Looking up the germline V gene yields CDR1 SGHTA and CDR2 FQGNSA.

The chain couples TRBV7-2 to TRBJ1-3; the D gene is perhaps TRBD1, from 5 matching bases. The source material was T cells isolated from PBMCs. This receptor was taken from a human donor in good health. CDR3 reads: CASSLWSQGLSGNTIYF. DNA sequence: TGTGCCAGCAGCTTATGGTCGCAGGGACTCTCTGGAAACACCATATATTTT.